Shown below are 5 T cell receptor beta chains from a single sample sequenced in a study of CD4 T cells in relation to SARS-CoV-2 and coronaviruses. Their target antigens are unknown. The unexposed donors gave CD4+ T cells in about 2011-2018, prior to COVID-19. After roughly ten days of culture, CD4+ T cells were isolated. Generated by immunoSEQ multiplex PCR, the TCRdb table keeps only in-frame clones and is missing some. The sample holds 20,000 to 25,000 clones, around 72% seen once. Sequencing used CD4+ T cells from PBMCs, cultured in vitro. All receptors derive from a human donor in good health.

The chain is built from TRBV30 and TRBJ2-2, with D uncertain. The V gene lost 5 bases and the J gene lost 6 bases, with 13 bases spanning the gap. This CDR3 is 13 amino acids long. Germline assignment: CDR1 GTSNPN and CDR2 SVGIG (reference sequence). CDR3: CAWALDGAGELFF. The CDR3 DNA follows: TGTGCCTGGGCCCTCGACGGCGCCGGGGAGCTGTTTTTT. The full variable domain, rest sourced from reference TRBV30 and TRBJ2-2, is SQTIHQWPATLVQPVGSPLSLECTVEGTSNPNLYWYRQAAGRGLQLLFYSVGIGQISSEVPQNLSASRPQDRQFILSSKKLLLSDSGFYLCAWALDGAGELFFGEGSRLTVL.

This chain uses TRBV5-1 with TRBJ2-7; the D gene could be TRBD1 or TRBD2 (6 bases each). Trimming took off 4 bases at V and 3 bases at J, with 20 bases between the two ends. This CDR3 has 16 residues. Germline lookup yields CDR1 SGHRS and CDR2 YFSETQ. As DNA, the CDR3 is TGCGCCAGCAGCGCCTCCCGGGGGCGGGACCTCTACGAGCAGTACTTC. It translates to CASSASRGRDLYEQYF.

This clone was picked up a small number of times. The rearrangement uses TRBV2 and TRBJ1-5; D ambiguous. The CDR3 covers 11 residues. Trimming removed 6 bases from V and 6 bases from J, with 6 bases in between. Per germline, CDR1 SNHLY and CDR2 FYNNEI. The CDR3: CASREGQPQHF. CDR3 nucleotide sequence: TGTGCCAGCAGAGAGGGTCAGCCCCAGCATTTT.

This clone showed up just a few times. This chain joins TRBV27 and TRBJ2-7; 9 nucleotides align to TRBD1. This CDR3 has 15 residues. Unmatched junction bases numbered 9, after V lost 5 bases and J lost 4 bases. CDR1 and CDR2 from the germline V gene are MNHEY and SMNVEV (reference sequence). The CDR3 loop is CASSRPGTGRYEQYF. CDR3 DNA sequence: TGTGCCAGCAGTCGCCCCGGGACAGGGAGGTACGAGCAGTACTTC.

The chain links TRBV6-5 to TRBJ2-3; 8 positions agree with TRBD2. The CDR3 length is 15 residues. Germline V lookup: CDR1 MNHEY, CDR2 SVGAGI. V lost 4 bases, J lost 8 bases, and 11 bases stayed unmatched. This CDR3 is CASSSVTGGPGTQYF. CDR3 DNA sequence: TGTGCCAGCAGTTCGGTAACGGGGGGGCCGGGTACGCAGTATTTT.